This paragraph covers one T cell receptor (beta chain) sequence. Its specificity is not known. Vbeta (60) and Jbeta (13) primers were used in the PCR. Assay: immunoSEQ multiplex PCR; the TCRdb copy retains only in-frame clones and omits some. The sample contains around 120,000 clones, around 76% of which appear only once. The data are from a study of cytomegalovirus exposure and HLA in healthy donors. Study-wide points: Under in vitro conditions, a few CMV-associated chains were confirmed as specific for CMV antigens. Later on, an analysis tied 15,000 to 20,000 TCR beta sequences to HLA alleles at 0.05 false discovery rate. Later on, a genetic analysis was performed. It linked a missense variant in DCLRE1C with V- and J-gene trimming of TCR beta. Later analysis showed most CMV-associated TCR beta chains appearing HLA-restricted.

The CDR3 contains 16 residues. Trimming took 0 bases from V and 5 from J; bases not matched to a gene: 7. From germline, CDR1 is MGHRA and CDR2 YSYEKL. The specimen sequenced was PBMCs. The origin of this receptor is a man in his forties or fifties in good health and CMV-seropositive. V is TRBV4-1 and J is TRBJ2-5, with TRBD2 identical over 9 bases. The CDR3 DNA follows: TGCGCCAGCAGCCAAGAGGGCGGGAGGGCCGAGGAGACCCAGTACTTC. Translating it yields CASSQEGGRAEETQYF.